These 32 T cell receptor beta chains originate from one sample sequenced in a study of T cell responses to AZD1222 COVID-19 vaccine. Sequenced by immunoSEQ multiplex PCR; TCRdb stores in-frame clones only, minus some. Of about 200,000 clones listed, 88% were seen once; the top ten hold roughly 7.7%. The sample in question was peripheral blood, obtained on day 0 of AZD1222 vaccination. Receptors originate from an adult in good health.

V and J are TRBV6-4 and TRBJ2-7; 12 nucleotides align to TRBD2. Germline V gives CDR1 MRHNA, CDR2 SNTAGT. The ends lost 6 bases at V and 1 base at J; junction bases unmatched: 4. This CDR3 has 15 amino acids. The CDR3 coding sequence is TGTGCCAGCAGCCGACTAGCGGGGGATTCCTACGAGCAGTACTTC. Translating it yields CASSRLAGDSYEQYF.

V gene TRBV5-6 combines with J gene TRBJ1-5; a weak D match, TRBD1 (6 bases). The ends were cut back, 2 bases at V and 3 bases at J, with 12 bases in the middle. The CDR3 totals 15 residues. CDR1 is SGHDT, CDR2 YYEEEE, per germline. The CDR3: CASSLGGGYNQPQHF. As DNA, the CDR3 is TGTGCCAGCAGCTTAGGGGGGGGATACAATCAGCCCCAGCATTTT.

Here the CDR3 reads CASSQVRGGRTDTQYF. The CDR3 bases are TGTGCCAGCAGCCAAGTCCGCGGGGGGCGCACAGATACGCAGTATTTT. This chain joins TRBV3-1 (or the pseudogene TRBV3-2) and TRBJ2-3, with 8 bases aligning to TRBD2. V lost 1 base, J lost 1 base, and 4 bases stayed unmatched. Germline assignment: CDR1 LGHDT and CDR2 YNNKEL (reference sequence). This CDR3 is 16 amino acids long.

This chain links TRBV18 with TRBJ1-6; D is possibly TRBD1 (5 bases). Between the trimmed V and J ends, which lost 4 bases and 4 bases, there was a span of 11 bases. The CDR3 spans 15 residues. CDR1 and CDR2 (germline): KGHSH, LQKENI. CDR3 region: CASSQGTTYNSPLHF. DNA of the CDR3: TGTGCCAGCTCACAAGGGACCACTTATAATTCACCCCTCCACTTT.

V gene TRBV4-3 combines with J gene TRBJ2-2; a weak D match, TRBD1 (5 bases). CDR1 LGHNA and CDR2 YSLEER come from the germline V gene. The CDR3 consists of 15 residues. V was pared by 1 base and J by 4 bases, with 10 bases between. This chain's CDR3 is CASSQGQRSTGELFF. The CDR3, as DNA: TGCGCCAGCAGCCAAGGACAGAGGAGCACCGGGGAGCTGTTTTTT.

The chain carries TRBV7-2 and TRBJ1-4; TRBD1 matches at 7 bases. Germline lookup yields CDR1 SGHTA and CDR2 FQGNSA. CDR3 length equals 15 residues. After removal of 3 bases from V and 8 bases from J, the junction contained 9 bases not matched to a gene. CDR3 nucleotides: TGTGCCAGCAGCTTGTTGGGACAGAGAGACGAAAAACTGTTTTTT. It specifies CASSLLGQRDEKLFF. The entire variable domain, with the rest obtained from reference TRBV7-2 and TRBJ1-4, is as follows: GAGVSQSPSNKVTEKGKDVELRCDPISGHTALYWYRQSLGQGLEFLIYFQGNSAPDKSGLPSDRFSAERTGGSVSTLTIQRTQQEDSAVYLCASSLLGQRDEKLFFGSGTQLSVL.

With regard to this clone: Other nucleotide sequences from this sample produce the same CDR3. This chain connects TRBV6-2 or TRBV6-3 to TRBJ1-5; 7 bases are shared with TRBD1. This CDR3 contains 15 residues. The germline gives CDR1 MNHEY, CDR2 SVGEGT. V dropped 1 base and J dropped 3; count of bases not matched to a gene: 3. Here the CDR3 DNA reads TGTGCCAGCAGTTACTTAGGGGGCAACAATCAGCCCCAGCATTTT. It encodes CASSYLGGNNQPQHF.

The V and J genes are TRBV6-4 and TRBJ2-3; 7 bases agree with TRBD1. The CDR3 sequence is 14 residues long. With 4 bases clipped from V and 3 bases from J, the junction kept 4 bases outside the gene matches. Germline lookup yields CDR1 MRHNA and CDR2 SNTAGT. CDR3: CASSGQGGTDTQYF. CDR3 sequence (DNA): TGTGCCAGCAGTGGACAGGGTGGTACAGATACGCAGTATTTT.

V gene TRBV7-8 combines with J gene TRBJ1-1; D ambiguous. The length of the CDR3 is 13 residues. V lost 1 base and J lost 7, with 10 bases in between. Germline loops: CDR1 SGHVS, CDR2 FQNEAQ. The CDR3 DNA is TGTGCCAGCAGCTTAGAGTTAAGTCTTGAAGCTTTCTTT. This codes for CASSLELSLEAFF.

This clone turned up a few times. CDR3 bases: TGCGCCAGCAGCTTGGGCAGCACCTCTAACTATGGCTACACCTTC. It codes for CASSLGSTSNYGYTF. The V call is TRBV5-1, the J call TRBJ1-2; D gene uncertain. Trimming pared 0 bases from V and 0 bases from J, leaving 9 bases between. Germline V gene lookup returns CDR1 SGHRS and CDR2 YFSETQ. The CDR3 loop spans 15 amino acids.

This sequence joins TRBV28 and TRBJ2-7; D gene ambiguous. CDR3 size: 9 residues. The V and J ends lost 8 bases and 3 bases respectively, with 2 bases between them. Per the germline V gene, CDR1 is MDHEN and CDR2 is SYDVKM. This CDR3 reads CASGYEQYF. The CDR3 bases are TGTGCCAGCGGCTACGAGCAGTACTTC.

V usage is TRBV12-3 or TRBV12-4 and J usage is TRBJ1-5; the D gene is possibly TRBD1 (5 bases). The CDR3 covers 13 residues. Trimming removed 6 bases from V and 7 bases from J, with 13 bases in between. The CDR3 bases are TGTGCCAGCAGGCCGGGGGAGAAACAGCCCCAGCATTTT. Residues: CASRPGEKQPQHF.

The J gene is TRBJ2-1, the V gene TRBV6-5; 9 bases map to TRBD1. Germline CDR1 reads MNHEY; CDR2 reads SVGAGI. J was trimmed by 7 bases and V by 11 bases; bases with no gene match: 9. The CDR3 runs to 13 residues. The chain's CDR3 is CAAHRTGVNEQFF. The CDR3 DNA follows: TGTGCCGCCCACCGGACAGGGGTAAATGAGCAGTTCTTC.

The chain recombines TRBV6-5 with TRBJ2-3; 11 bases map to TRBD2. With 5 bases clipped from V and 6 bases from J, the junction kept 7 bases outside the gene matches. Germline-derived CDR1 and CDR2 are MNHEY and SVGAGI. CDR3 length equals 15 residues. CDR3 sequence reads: CASSPTSGGLDTQYF. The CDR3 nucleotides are TGTGCCAGCAGTCCCACTAGCGGGGGCCTTGATACGCAGTATTTT.

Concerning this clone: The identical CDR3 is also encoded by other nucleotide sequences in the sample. The CDR3 coding sequence is TGTGCCAGCAGTTTATCGGTGGGCTATGGCTACACCTTC. Its protein is CASSLSVGYGYTF. The chain joins TRBV12-3 or TRBV12-4 to TRBJ1-2, with D uncertain. Trimming shortened V by 2 bases and J by 4 bases, and 8 bases separated the two germline ends. The CDR3 loop spans 13 amino acids.

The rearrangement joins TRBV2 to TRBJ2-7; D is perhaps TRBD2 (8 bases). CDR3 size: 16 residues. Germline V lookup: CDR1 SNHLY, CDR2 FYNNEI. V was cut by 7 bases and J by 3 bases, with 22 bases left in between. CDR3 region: CASKGAWASGYYEQYF. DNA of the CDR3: TGTGCCAGCAAGGGGGCCTGGGCTAGCGGGTACTACGAGCAGTACTTC.

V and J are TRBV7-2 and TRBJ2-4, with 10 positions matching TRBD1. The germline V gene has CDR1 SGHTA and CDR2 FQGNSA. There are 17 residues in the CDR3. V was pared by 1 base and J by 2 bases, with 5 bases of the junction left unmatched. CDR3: CASSLVATGGTKNIQYF. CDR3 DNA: TGTGCCAGCAGCTTAGTCGCGACAGGGGGCACCAAAAACATTCAGTACTTC.

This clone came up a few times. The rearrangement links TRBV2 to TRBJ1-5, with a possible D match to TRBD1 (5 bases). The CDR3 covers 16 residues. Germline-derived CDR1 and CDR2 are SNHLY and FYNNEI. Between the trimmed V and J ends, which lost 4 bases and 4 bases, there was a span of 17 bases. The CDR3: CASSGDPGQKNQPQHF. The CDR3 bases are TGTGCCAGCAGTGGTGACCCCGGACAAAAGAATCAGCCCCAGCATTTT.

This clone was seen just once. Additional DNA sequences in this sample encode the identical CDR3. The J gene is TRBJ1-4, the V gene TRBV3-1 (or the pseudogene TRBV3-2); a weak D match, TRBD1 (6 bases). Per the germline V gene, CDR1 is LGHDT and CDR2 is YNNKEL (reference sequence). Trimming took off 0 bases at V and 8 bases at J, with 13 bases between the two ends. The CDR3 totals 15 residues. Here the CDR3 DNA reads TGTGCCAGCAGCCAAGAGGGGGGGGCGAGAGAAAAACTGTTTTTT. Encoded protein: CASSQEGGAREKLFF.

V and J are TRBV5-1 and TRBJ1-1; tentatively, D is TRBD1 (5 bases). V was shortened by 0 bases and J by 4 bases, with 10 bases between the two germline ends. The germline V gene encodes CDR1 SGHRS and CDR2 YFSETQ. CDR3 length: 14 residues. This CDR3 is CASSLAFGGTEAFF. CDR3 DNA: TGCGCCAGCAGCTTGGCTTTCGGGGGCACTGAAGCTTTCTTT.

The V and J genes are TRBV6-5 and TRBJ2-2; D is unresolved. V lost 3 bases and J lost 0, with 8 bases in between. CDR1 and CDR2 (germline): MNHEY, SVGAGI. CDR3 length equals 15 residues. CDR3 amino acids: CASSYSRTNTGELFF. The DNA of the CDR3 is TGTGCCAGCAGTTATTCTCGAACGAACACCGGGGAGCTGTTTTTT.

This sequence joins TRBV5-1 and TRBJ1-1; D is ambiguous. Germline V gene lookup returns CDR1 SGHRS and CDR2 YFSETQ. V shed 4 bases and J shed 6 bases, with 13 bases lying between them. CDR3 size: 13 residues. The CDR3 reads CASSPDALAEAFF. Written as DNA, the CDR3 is TGCGCCAGCAGCCCCGACGCCCTTGCTGAAGCTTTCTTT. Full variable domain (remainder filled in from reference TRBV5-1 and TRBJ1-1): KAGVTQTPRYLIKTRGQQVTLSCSPISGHRSVSWYQQTPGQGLQFLFEYFSETQRNKGNFPGRFSGRQFSNSRSEMNVSTLELGDSALYLCASSPDALAEAFFGQGTRLTVV.

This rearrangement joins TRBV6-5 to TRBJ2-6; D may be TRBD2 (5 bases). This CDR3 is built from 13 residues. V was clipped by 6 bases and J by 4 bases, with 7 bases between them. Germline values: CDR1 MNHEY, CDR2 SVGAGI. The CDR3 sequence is CASRLGGANVLTF. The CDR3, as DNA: TGTGCCAGCAGACTAGGGGGGGCCAACGTCCTGACTTTC.

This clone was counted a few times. CDR3 protein: CASSLFGGQGDYGYTF. The CDR3 coding sequence is TGCGCCAGCAGCTTGTTTGGTGGGCAGGGTGACTATGGCTACACCTTC. V and J are TRBV5-1 and TRBJ1-2, with D possibly matching TRBD1 (5 bases). Trimming cost V 1 base and J 3 bases, with 16 bases left between them. The CDR3 extends over 16 amino acids. Per germline, CDR1 SGHRS and CDR2 YFSETQ.

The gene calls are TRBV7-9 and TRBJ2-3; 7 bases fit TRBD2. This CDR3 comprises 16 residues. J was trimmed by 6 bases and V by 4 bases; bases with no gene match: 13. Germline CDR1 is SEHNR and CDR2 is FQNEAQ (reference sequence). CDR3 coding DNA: TGTGCCAGCAGCTCCCGCCTAGCGGCAGGCGCGGATACGCAGTATTTT. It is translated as CASSSRLAAGADTQYF.

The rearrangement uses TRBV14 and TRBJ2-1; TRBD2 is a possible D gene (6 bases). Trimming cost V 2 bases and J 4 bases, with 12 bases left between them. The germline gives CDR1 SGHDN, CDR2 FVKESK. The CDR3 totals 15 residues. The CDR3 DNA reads TGTGCCAGCAGCCAATGGGTCGGGGGATACAATGAGCAGTTCTTC. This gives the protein CASSQWVGGYNEQFF.

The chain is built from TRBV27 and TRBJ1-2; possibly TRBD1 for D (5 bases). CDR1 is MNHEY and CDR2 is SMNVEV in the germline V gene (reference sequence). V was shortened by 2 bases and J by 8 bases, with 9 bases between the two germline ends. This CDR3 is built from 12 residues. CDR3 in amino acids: CASSLLGTGYTF. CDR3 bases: TGTGCCAGCAGTTTACTAGGGACCGGCTACACCTTC.

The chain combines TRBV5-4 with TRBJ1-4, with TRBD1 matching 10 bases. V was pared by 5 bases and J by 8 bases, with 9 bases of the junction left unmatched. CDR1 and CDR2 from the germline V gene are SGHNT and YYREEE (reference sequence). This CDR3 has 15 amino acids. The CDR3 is CASSPGQGYVEKLFF. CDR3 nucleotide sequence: TGTGCCAGCAGTCCGGGACAGGGGTATGTGGAAAAACTGTTTTTT.

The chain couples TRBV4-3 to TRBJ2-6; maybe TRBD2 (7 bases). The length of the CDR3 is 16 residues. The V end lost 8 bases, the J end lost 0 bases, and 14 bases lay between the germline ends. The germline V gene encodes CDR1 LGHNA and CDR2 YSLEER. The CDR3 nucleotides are TGCGCCAGCGGTCCAGGGGACTACTCTGGGGCCAACGTCCTGACTTTC. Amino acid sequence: CASGPGDYSGANVLTF.

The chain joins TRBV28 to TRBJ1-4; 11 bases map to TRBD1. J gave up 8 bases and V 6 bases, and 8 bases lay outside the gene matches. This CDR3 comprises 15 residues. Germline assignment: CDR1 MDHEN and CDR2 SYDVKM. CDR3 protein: CASRDRGLSIEKLFF. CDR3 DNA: TGTGCCAGCAGGGACAGGGGGCTCTCTATCGAAAAACTGTTTTTT.

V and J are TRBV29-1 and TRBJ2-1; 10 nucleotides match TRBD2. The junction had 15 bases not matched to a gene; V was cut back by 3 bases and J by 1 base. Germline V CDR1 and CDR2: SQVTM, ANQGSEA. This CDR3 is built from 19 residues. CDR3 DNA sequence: TGCAGCGTTGACGGGCTAGCGGGGGAGAAACACACATCCTACAATGAGCAGTTCTTC. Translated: CSVDGLAGEKHTSYNEQFF.

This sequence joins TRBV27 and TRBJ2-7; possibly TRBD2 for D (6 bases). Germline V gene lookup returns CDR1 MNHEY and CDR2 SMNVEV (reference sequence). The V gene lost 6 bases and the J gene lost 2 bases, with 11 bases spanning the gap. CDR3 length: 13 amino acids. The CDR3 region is CASSIGGTYEQYF. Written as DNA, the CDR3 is TGTGCCAGCAGCATAGGAGGGACCTACGAGCAGTACTTC.